This TCR beta chain originates from a study of shared clonotypes between healthy human individuals. Recent acute infections and vaccinations were absent in the healthy HIV-negative adult donors. This clone was observed a few times. Trimming removed 6 bases at V and 11 bases at J, with 22 bases between. CDR1 KGHSH and CDR2 LQKENI come from the germline V gene. This CDR3 has 14 amino acids. Sequencing used immunoSEQ multiplex PCR; TCRdb keeps in-frame clones, though not all of them. Of around 200,000 clones listed, approximately 60% are singletons. The sequence was obtained from a man aged 25-45 years in good health. The material sequenced was memory CD4+ T cells sorted from blood. Subset given: CD45RA-negative fraction. V usage is TRBV18 and J usage is TRBJ1-1; no reliable D call. Written as DNA, the CDR3 is TGTGCCAGCTCCCAAGGCATGAGGAGGATGGGGGCTTTCTTT. This codes for CASSQGMRRMGAFF.